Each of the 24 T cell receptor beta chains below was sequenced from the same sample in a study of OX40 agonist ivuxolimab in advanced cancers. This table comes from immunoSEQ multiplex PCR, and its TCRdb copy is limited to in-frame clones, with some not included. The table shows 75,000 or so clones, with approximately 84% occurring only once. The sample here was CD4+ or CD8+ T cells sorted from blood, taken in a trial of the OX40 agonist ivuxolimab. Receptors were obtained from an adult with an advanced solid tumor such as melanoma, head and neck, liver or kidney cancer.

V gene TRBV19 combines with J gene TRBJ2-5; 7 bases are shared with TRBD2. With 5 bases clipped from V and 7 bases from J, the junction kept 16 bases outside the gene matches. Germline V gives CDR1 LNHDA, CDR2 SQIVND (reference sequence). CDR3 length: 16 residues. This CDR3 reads CASSPEMGGTVGTQYF. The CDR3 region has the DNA TGTGCCAGTAGTCCGGAAATGGGGGGGACCGTCGGGACCCAGTACTTC.

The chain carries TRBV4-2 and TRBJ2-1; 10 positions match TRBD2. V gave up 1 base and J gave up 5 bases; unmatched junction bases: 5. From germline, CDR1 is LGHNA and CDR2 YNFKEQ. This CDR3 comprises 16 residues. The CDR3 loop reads CASSQVRLAGDNEQFF. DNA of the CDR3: TGTGCCAGCAGCCAAGTTCGGCTAGCGGGAGACAATGAGCAGTTCTTC.

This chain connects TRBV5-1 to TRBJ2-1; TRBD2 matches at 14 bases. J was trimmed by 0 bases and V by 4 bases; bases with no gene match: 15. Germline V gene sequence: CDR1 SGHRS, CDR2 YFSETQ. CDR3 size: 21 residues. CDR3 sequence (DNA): TGCGCCAGCAGCGTATCGACTAGCGGGAGGGCCTCTCCGGACTCCTACAATGAGCAGTTCTTC. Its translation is CASSVSTSGRASPDSYNEQFF.

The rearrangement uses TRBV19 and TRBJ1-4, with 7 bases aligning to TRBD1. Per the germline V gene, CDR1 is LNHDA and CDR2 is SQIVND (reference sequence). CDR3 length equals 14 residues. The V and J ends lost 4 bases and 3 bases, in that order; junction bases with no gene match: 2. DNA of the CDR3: TGTGCCAGTAGTAGAGACAGGGCTAATGAAAAACTGTTTTTT. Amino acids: CASSRDRANEKLFF.

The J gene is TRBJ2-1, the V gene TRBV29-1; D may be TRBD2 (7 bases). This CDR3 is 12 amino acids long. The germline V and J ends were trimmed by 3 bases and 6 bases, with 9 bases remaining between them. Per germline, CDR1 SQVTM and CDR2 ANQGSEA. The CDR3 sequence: CSVDGGANEQFF. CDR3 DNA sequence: TGCAGCGTTGATGGGGGGGCCAATGAGCAGTTCTTC.

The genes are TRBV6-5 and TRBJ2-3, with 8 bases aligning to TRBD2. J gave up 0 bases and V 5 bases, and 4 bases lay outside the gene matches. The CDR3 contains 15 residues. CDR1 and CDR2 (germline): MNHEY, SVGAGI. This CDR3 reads CASSRTSFSTDTQYF. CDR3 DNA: TGTGCCAGCAGTCGGACTAGCTTTAGCACAGATACGCAGTATTTT.

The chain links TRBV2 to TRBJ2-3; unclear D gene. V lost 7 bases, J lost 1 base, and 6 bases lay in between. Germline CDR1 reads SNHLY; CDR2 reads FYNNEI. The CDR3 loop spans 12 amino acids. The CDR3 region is CASNFGTDTQYF. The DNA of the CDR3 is TGTGCCAGCAACTTTGGCACAGATACGCAGTATTTT.

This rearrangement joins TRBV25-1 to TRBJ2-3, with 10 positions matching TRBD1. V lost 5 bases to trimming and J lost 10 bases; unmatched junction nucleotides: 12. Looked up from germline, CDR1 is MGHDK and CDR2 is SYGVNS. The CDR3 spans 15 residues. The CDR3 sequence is CASSLGQGGLTPQYF. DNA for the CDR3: TGTGCCAGCAGTCTTGGACAGGGGGGCCTTACGCCGCAGTATTTT. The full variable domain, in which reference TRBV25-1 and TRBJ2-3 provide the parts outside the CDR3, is EADIYQTPRYLVIGTGKKITLECSQTMGHDKMYWYQQDPGMELHLIHYSYGVNSTEKGDLSSESTVSRIRTEHFPLTLESARPSHTSQYLCASSLGQGGLTPQYFGPGTRLTVL.

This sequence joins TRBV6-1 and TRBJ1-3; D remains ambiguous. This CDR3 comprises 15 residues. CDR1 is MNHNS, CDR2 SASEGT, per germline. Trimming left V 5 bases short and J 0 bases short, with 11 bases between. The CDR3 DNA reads TGTGCCAGCAGTCGACTGGTGAGCTCTGGAAACACCATATATTTT. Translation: CASSRLVSSGNTIYF.

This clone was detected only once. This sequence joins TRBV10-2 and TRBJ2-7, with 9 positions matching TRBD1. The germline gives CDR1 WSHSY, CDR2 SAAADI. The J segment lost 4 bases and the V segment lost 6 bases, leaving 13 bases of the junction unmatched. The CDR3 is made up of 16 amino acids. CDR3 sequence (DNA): TGCGCCAGCAGAATACAAGCGGGACAGGGTAATTACGAGCAGTACTTC. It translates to CASRIQAGQGNYEQYF.

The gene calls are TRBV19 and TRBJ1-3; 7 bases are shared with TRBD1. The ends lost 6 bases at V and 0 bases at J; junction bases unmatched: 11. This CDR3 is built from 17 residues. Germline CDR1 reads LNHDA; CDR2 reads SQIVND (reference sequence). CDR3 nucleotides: TGTGCCAGTAGCAAACTGGCCAGGGGGAACTCTGGAAACACCATATATTTT. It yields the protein CASSKLARGNSGNTIYF.

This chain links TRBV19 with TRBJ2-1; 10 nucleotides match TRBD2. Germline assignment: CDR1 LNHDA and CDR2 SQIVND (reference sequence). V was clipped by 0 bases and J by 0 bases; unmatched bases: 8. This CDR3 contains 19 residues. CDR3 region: CASSIDRASGSPSYNEQFF. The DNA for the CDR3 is TGTGCCAGTAGTATAGATCGGGCTAGCGGGAGTCCCTCCTACAATGAGCAGTTCTTC.

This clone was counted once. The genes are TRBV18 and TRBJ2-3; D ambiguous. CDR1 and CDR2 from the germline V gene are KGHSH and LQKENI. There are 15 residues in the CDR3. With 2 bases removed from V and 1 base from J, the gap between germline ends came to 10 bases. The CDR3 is CASSPGIFGTDTQYF. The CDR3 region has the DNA TGTGCCAGCTCACCAGGGATTTTCGGCACAGATACGCAGTATTTT.

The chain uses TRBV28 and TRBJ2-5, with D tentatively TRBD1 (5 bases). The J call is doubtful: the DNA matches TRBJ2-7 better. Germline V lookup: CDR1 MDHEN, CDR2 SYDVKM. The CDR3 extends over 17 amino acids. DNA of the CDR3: TGTGCCAGCAGTTTCCCCCTTGGACACGTAGCCACCTACGAGCAGTACTTC. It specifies CASSFPLGHVATYEQYF.

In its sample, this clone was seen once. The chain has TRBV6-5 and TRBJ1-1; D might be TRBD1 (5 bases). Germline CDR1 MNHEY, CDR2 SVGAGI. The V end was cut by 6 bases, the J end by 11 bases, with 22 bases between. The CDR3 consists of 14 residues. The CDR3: CASSLLLSRDAAFF. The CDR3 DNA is TGTGCCAGCAGCCTCCTTCTTTCCAGGGACGCGGCTTTCTTT.

The CDR3, as DNA: TGTGCCAGCAGTGTCTTATTAGCGGGAGGCGGACATACGCAGTATTTT. Translated: CASSVLLAGGGHTQYF. The chain uses TRBV6-1 and TRBJ2-3; 10 bases fit TRBD2. The CDR3 has 16 amino acids. V lost 4 bases to trimming and J lost 7 bases; unmatched junction nucleotides: 11. CDR1 MNHNS and CDR2 SASEGT come from the germline V gene.

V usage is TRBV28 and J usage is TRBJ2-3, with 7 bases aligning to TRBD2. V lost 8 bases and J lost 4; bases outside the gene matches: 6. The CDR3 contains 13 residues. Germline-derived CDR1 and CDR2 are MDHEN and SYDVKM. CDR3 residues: CASGAGQSDTQYF. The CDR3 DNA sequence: TGTGCCAGCGGAGCGGGGCAGTCAGATACGCAGTATTTT.

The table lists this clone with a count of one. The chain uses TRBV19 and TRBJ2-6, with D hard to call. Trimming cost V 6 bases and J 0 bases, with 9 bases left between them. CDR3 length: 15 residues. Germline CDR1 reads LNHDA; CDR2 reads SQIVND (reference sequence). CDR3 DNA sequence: TGTGCCAGTAGCCCAGTTAGCTCTGGGGCCAACGTCCTGACTTTC. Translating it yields CASSPVSSGANVLTF. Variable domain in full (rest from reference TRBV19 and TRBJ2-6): DGGITQSPKYLFRKEGQNVTLSCEQNLNHDAMYWYRQDPGQGLRLIYYSQIVNDFQKGDIAEGYSVSREKKESFPLTVTSAQKNPTAFYLCASSPVSSGANVLTFGAGSRLTVL.

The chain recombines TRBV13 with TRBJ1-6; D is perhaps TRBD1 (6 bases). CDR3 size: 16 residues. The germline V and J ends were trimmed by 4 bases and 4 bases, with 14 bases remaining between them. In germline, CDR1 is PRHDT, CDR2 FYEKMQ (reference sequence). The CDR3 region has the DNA TGTGCCAGCAGCTCAAGCAGGGGAGGTTATAATTCACCCCTCCACTTT. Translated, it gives CASSSSRGGYNSPLHF.

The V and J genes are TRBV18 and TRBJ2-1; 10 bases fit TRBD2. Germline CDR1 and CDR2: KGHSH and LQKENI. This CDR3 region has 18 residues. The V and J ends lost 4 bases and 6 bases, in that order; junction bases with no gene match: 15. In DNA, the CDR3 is TGTGCCAGCTCACAGTCCCTATTTAGCGGGAGGCGTTCCAATGAGCAGTTCTTC. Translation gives CASSQSLFSGRRSNEQFF.

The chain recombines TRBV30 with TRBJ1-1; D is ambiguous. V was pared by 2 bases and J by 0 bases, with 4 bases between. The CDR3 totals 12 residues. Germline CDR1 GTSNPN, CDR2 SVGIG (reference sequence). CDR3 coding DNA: TGTGCCTGGAGTAGGGTGAACACTGAAGCTTTCTTT. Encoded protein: CAWSRVNTEAFF.

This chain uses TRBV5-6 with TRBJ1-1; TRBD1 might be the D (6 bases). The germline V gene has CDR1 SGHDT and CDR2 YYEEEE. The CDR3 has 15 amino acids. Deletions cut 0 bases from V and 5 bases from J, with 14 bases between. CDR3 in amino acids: CASSLGFGGRTEAFF. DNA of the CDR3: TGTGCCAGCAGCTTGGGGTTCGGGGGGCGGACTGAAGCTTTCTTT.

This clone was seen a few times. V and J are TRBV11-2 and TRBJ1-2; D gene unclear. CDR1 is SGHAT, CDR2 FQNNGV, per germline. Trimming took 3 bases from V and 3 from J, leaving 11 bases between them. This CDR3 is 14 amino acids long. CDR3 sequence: CASSFGAGDYGYTF. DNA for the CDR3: TGTGCCAGCAGCTTCGGAGCCGGGGACTATGGCTACACCTTC. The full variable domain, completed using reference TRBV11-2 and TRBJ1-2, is EAGVAQSPRYKIIEKRQSVAFWCNPISGHATLYWYQQILGQGPKLLIQFQNNGVVDDSQLPKDRFSAERLKGVDSTLKIQPAKLEDSAVYLCASSFGAGDYGYTFGSGTRLTVV.

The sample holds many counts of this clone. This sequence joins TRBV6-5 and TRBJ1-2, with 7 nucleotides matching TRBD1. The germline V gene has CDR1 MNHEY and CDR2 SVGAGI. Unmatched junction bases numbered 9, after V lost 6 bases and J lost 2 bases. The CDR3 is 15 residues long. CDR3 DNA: TGTGCCAGCAGAATACCCGGGACAGAGAACTATGGCTACACCTTC. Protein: CASRIPGTENYGYTF.